This TCR beta chain was identified in a study of T cells after yellow fever vaccination. In this sample, this clonotype turned up a few times. Antigen unknown. TCRdb called the 5' RACE reads again in MiXCR, with one record for every CDR3 protein. The repertoire consists of approximately 160,000 distinct CDR3 sequences, with around 9% occurring once and the leading ten covering approximately 35%. CDR3 size: 11 residues. Germline CDR1 is SNHLY and CDR2 is FYNNEI. Trimming shortened V by 1 base and J by 6 bases, and 3 bases separated the two germline ends. Study-level findings and limits: Researchers report a weaker secondary response that nonetheless peaked faster, day 5 versus 15.

The origin of this receptor is a young man who received the YFV17D yellow fever vaccine. This chain connects TRBV2 to TRBJ1-2; unclear D gene. Sequenced here: CD8+ T cells sorted from PBMCs, sampled 45 days after the yellow fever booster vaccination. The CDR3 sequence is CASSEGNGYTF. Written as DNA, the CDR3 is TGTGCCAGCAGTGAAGGGAATGGCTACACCTTC.